This entry lists 28 T cell receptor beta chains sequenced from one sample in a study of neurological immune-mediated disorders. TCRdb passed the 5' RACE reads through MiXCR, listing each CDR3 protein once. The sample records approximately 52,000 distinct CDR3 sequences, around 3.3% being singletons. The sequencing sample was made of PBMCs. Receptor source: a man aged 40-49 years with multiple sclerosis.

Ten or more counts support this clonotype. The chain uses TRBV5-1 and TRBJ2-5, with D tentatively TRBD2 (5 bases). Trimming took 5 bases from V and 5 from J, leaving 10 bases between them. The CDR3 is 12 amino acids. CDR1 and CDR2 (germline): SGHRS, YFSETQ. CDR3 DNA sequence: TGCGCCAGCAGTTCACTAGGGGAGACCCAGTACTTC. Its translation: CASSSLGETQYF.

This chain links TRBV5-1 with TRBJ1-2, with D maybe TRBD1 (6 bases). The V gene's germline CDR1 is SGHRS and CDR2 YFSETQ. Trimming pared 4 bases from V and 6 bases from J, leaving 10 bases between. There are 12 residues in the CDR3. CDR3: CASSSDRHGYTF. The DNA of the CDR3 is TGCGCCAGCAGCAGCGACAGGCATGGCTACACCTTC.

This clonotype was recorded at least ten times. The chain is built from TRBV5-1 and TRBJ2-5; D is ambiguous. Trimming pared 0 bases from V and 2 bases from J, leaving 8 bases between. The CDR3 loop spans 14 amino acids. Germline-derived CDR1 and CDR2 are SGHRS and YFSETQ. The CDR3 loop reads CASSLGQAQETQYF. The CDR3 bases are TGCGCCAGCAGCTTGGGACAAGCGCAAGAGACCCAGTACTTC.

This clonotype was detected ten times or more. This sequence joins TRBV20-1 and TRBJ1-1; no clear D. V was pared by 3 bases and J by 2 bases, with 4 bases between. Germline-derived CDR1 and CDR2 are DFQATT and SNEGSKA (reference sequence). The CDR3 is made up of 11 amino acids. CDR3 nucleotides: TGCAGTGCTAGGGATAACACTGAAGCTTTCTTT. Translated: CSARDNTEAFF.

This clonotype showed up many times. The chain carries TRBV20-1 and TRBJ1-4; no definite D call. Per germline, CDR1 DFQATT and CDR2 SNEGSKA (reference sequence). This CDR3 contains 12 residues. V lost 6 bases, J lost 6 bases, and 11 bases lay in between. The CDR3 DNA follows: TGCAGTGCGAGCAGGACCGATGAAAAACTGTTTTTT. It yields the protein CSASRTDEKLFF.

Ten or more counts support this clonotype. The rearrangement uses TRBV12-3 or TRBV12-4 and TRBJ2-3, with 10 bases lining up with TRBD1. The CDR3 runs to 15 residues. J gave up 6 bases and V 2 bases, and 5 bases lay outside the gene matches. The CDR3 DNA reads TGTGCCAGCAGTTTAATGGGACAGGGGCTGGATACGCAGTATTTT. Translation: CASSLMGQGLDTQYF.

This clonotype was counted between two and nine times. This rearrangement joins TRBV12-3 or TRBV12-4 to TRBJ2-7; D is unclear. Deletions cut 1 base from V and 0 bases from J, with 10 bases between. The CDR3 runs to 15 residues. CDR3 DNA sequence: TGTGCCAGCAGTTTAGGTCGGCTTCTCTCCTACGAGCAGTACTTC. Translation: CASSLGRLLSYEQYF.

This clonotype was recorded a few times. Just one base apart from a much larger clone, this may be a read error. The rearrangement uses TRBV4-1 and TRBJ2-5; possibly TRBD2 for D (6 bases). The CDR3 runs 16 residues. Trimming took 4 bases from V and 1 from J, leaving 16 bases between them. The germline gives CDR1 MGHRA, CDR2 YSYEKL. This CDR3 is CASSPRIGRTQETQYF. In DNA, the CDR3 is TGCGCCAGCAGCCCCCGTATAGGGAGGACCCAAGAGACCCAGTACTTC.

This clonotype was picked up many times. The chain has TRBV5-1 and TRBJ1-6, with 9 positions matching TRBD1. J gave up 7 bases and V 3 bases, and 2 bases lay outside the gene matches. The CDR3 is made up of 14 amino acids. Germline CDR1 is SGHRS and CDR2 is YFSETQ. CDR3 sequence reads: CASSWGQGNSPLHF. CDR3 DNA sequence: TGCGCCAGCAGCTGGGGACAGGGCAATTCACCCCTCCACTTT.

This clonotype was recorded at least ten times. The CDR3 bases are TGCGCCAGCAGCTTGGCTCCTGGGGGGACGGAGACCCAGTACTTC. As protein: CASSLAPGGTETQYF. This sequence joins TRBV5-1 and TRBJ2-5; a weak D match, TRBD2 (6 bases). The germline gives CDR1 SGHRS, CDR2 YFSETQ. The V end was cut by 0 bases, the J end by 5 bases, with 14 bases between. CDR3 size: 15 residues.

This clonotype was seen repeatedly, ten times or more. The V gene is TRBV6-6, the J gene TRBJ2-3; 7 nucleotides agree with TRBD1. With V trimmed by 5 bases and J by 4 bases, 9 bases remained unmatched. CDR1 is MNHNY and CDR2 is SVGAGI in the germline V gene (reference sequence). The CDR3 consists of 15 residues. CDR3 bases: TGTGCCAGCAGTCGGTCCCGGGACAGCGCAGATACGCAGTATTTT. Translation gives CASSRSRDSADTQYF.

This clonotype was observed at least ten times. V usage is TRBV27 and J usage is TRBJ2-7, with D possibly being TRBD1 (6 bases). The CDR3 totals 14 residues. The V gene's germline CDR1 is MNHEY and CDR2 SMNVEV (reference sequence). Trimming stripped 5 bases from V and 2 bases from J, with 13 bases between. The CDR3 region is CASSTLGAPYEQYF. CDR3 nucleotides: TGTGCCAGCAGTACCCTGGGGGCACCCTACGAGCAGTACTTC.

As concerns this clonotype: A much larger clone sits a single nucleotide away, making a read error possible. The gene calls are TRBV9 and TRBJ2-1; the D is unclear. This CDR3 has 15 amino acids. The ends were cut back, 0 bases at V and 3 bases at J, with 10 bases in the middle. The germline V gene has CDR1 SGDLS and CDR2 YYNGEE. The CDR3 coding sequence is TGTGCCAGCAGCGTAGGGGGAAAAAACTACAATGAGCAGTTCTTC. Amino acid sequence: CASSVGGKNYNEQFF. The whole variable domain, filled in from reference TRBV9 and TRBJ2-1, reads DSGVTQTPKHLITATGQRVTLRCSPRSGDLSVYWYQQSLDQGLQFLIQYYNGEERAKGNILERFSAQQFPDLHSELNLSSLELGDSALYFCASSVGGKNYNEQFFGPGTRLTVL.

There are many counts of this clonotype. The chain has TRBV7-3 and TRBJ2-3; 11 bases map to TRBD2. V dropped 5 bases and J dropped 6; count of bases not matched to a gene: 10. CDR1 is SGHTA, CDR2 FQGTGA, per germline. The CDR3 runs 16 residues. CDR3 in DNA: TGTGCCAGCAGCATGGGACTAGCGGTGAGGTCGGATACGCAGTATTTT. Its protein is CASSMGLAVRSDTQYF.

The V and J genes are TRBV20-1 and TRBJ2-3; the match to TRBD2 covers 13 bases. The CDR3 extends over 16 amino acids. Germline V lookup: CDR1 DFQATT, CDR2 SNEGSKA (reference sequence). V lost 6 bases, J lost 5 bases, and 11 bases stayed unmatched. The CDR3 reads CSARPLAGGRQDTQYF. As DNA, the CDR3 is TGCAGTGCGCGTCCACTAGCGGGGGGGCGTCAAGATACGCAGTATTTT.

This clonotype appeared many times. The chain carries TRBV29-1 and TRBJ2-4; D uncertain. V dropped 5 bases and J dropped 4 bases, with 15 bases sitting between them. The germline gives CDR1 SQVTM, CDR2 ANQGSEA. The CDR3 consists of 14 residues. CDR3 bases: TGCAGCGTTCTGACCTTCGGGCAGAAAAACATTCAGTACTTC. Protein product: CSVLTFGQKNIQYF.

Many counts were recorded for this clonotype. The gene calls are TRBV7-2 and TRBJ1-5; 8 bases are a match to TRBD1. CDR1 and CDR2 from the germline V gene are SGHTA and FQGNSA. With V trimmed by 0 bases and J by 7 bases, 8 bases remained unmatched. This CDR3 comprises 16 residues. The CDR3 DNA reads TGTGCCAGCAGCTTAGCCTCGGGCAGGGGGCGGCAGCCCCAGCATTTT. Translation: CASSLASGRGRQPQHF.

This clonotype came up many times. The genes are TRBV20-1 and TRBJ2-5, with 7 bases identical to TRBD1. Germline trimming cut 5 bases from V and 3 bases from J; bases unmatched to any gene: 9. Germline-derived CDR1 and CDR2 are DFQATT and SNEGSKA (reference sequence). CDR3 length equals 14 residues. CDR3 region: CSALGQVKEETQYF. The CDR3 coding sequence is TGCAGTGCTCTCGGACAGGTCAAGGAAGAGACCCAGTACTTC.

The sample holds one count of this clonotype. This may come from a read error, since a much larger clone is one base off. The V and J genes are TRBV5-1 and TRBJ1-2; no reliable D call. Trimming removed 3 bases at V and 0 bases at J, with 6 bases between. This CDR3 has 13 amino acids. Germline CDR1 and CDR2: SGHRS and YFSETQ. CDR3 protein: CASSSDTNYGYTF. In DNA form, the CDR3 reads TGCGCCAGCAGCTCAGACACTAACTATGGCTACACCTTC.

A few counts support this clonotype. This sequence may be a read error, since a much larger clone differs from it by one base. This chain uses TRBV20-1 with TRBJ1-1, with unresolved D. V was clipped by 5 bases and J by 1 base, with 11 bases between them. CDR3 length equals 13 residues. CDR1 is DFQATT, CDR2 SNEGSKA, per germline (reference sequence). The DNA for the CDR3 is TGCAGTGCTCCTAGCAAGGGGAACACTGAAGCTTTCTTT. This sequence encodes CSAPSKGNTEAFF.

At least ten counts were recorded for this clonotype. This sequence joins TRBV9 and TRBJ2-2; D is tentatively TRBD1 or TRBD2 (5 bases each). The CDR3 consists of 13 residues. CDR1 and CDR2 from the germline V gene are SGDLS and YYNGEE. The V and J ends lost 0 bases and 7 bases respectively, with 7 bases between them. The CDR3 protein is CASSVVGVGELFF. The CDR3 DNA sequence: TGTGCCAGCAGCGTAGTGGGGGTCGGGGAGCTGTTTTTT.

This clonotype has more than one count but fewer than ten. The V call is TRBV5-1, the J call TRBJ2-2; 7 nucleotides agree with TRBD2. The CDR3 totals 16 residues. The germline gives CDR1 SGHRS, CDR2 YFSETQ. J was trimmed by 6 bases and V by 4 bases; bases with no gene match: 12. In nucleotides, the CDR3 is TGCGCCAGCAGCCCACTCCTAGCTGCGGGGGCCGGGGAGCTGTTTTTT. This codes for CASSPLLAAGAGELFF.

This clonotype was counted many times. J is TRBJ2-1 and V is TRBV20-1, with 8 bases that match TRBD2. The trim removed 6 bases at V and 3 bases at J, leaving 10 bases unmatched. Germline CDR1 DFQATT, CDR2 SNEGSKA (reference sequence). This CDR3 is 15 amino acids long. The CDR3 bases are TGCAGTGCAAGACCCTGGCGGGGGGTCTACAATGAGCAGTTCTTC. It codes for CSARPWRGVYNEQFF.

This clonotype appeared many times. The V call is TRBV20-1, the J call TRBJ1-5; 9 nucleotides line up with TRBD1. The CDR3 has 14 residues. Per germline, CDR1 DFQATT and CDR2 SNEGSKA (reference sequence). Here the CDR3 DNA reads TGCAGCTCGACAGGGGGAAATAGCAATCAGCCCCAGCATTTT. Translated, it gives CSSTGGNSNQPQHF.

This clonotype was observed a handful of times. A much larger clone lies one base from this, so it may be a read error. This chain links TRBV5-1 with TRBJ2-2, with no clear D. CDR1 SGHRS and CDR2 YFSETQ come from the germline V gene. The CDR3 spans 11 residues. CDR3 DNA: TGCGCCAGCAGATTGGAGGGGGAGCTGTTTTTT. It specifies CASRLEGELFF.

This clonotype was detected many times. This chain joins TRBV5-6 and TRBJ2-2, with 7 bases aligning to TRBD1. Germline V gives CDR1 SGHDT, CDR2 YYEEEE. J was trimmed by 5 bases and V by 6 bases; bases with no gene match: 16. There are 17 residues in the CDR3. Here the CDR3 DNA reads TGTGCCAGCATCGAAAAACCAGGGGGTGCGAGAACCGGGGAGCTGTTTTTT. Its protein is CASIEKPGGARTGELFF.

This clonotype was picked up many times. The gene calls are TRBV12-3 or TRBV12-4 and TRBJ2-5; 13 bases fit TRBD2. This CDR3 is built from 14 residues. Germline trimming cut 10 bases from V and 2 bases from J; bases unmatched to any gene: 4. CDR3 loop: CATTSGGVQETQYF. The CDR3 region has the DNA TGTGCCACCACTAGCGGGGGGGTTCAAGAGACCCAGTACTTC.

Ten or more counts support this clonotype. V is TRBV10-2 and J is TRBJ2-3, with TRBD2 as a possible D gene (6 bases). The CDR3 runs 15 residues. The germline gives CDR1 WSHSY, CDR2 SAAADI. The V gene lost 6 bases and the J gene lost 2 bases, with 15 bases spanning the gap. The DNA of the CDR3 is TGCGCCAGCAGGGGGCTGTGGGGGGTCACAGATACGCAGTATTTT. Its protein is CASRGLWGVTDTQYF.